Below are 5 T cell receptor beta chains sequenced from a single sample in a study of blood T cell repertoires in COVID-19. The table came from immunoSEQ multiplex PCR; TCRdb's copy has only in-frame clones and leaves some out. This table has tens of thousands of clones, around four fifths appearing once. The material sequenced was peripheral blood. Receptors originate from a man in his 60s with acute or convalescent COVID-19.

V is TRBV7-9 and J is TRBJ1-4, with D perhaps TRBD1 (5 bases). CDR1 and CDR2 (germline): SEHNR, FQNEAQ (reference sequence). V dropped 5 bases and J dropped 7 bases, with 17 bases sitting between them. The CDR3 is 15 amino acids. CDR3 in DNA: TGTGCCAGCAGCGATACCTACGGGGGGATTGAAAAACTGTTTTTT. It encodes CASSDTYGGIEKLFF.

This clone appeared once. The V call is TRBV6-5, the J call TRBJ1-3; 9 bases map to TRBD1. This CDR3 is built from 15 residues. Per germline, CDR1 MNHEY and CDR2 SVGAGI. The junction had 11 bases not matched to a gene; V was cut back by 8 bases and J by 6 bases. This chain's CDR3 is CASLKDRGRENTIYF. CDR3 coding DNA: TGTGCCAGCCTAAAGGACAGGGGAAGGGAAAACACCATATATTTT.

This clone was seen a handful of times. A junction end diverges from the germline sequence, so it may reflect a read error. The genes are TRBV7-2 and TRBJ1-2; the D gene is possibly TRBD1 (5 bases). Germline V gene lookup returns CDR1 SGHTA and CDR2 FQGNSA. The CDR3 loop spans 13 amino acids. The CDR3 here is CASSPNLRQTPRF. CDR3 nucleotides: TGTGCCAGCAGCCCGAACCTAAGACAGACCCCTCGCTTC.

This rearrangement joins TRBV27 to TRBJ2-1, with 7 positions matching TRBD1. With V trimmed by 5 bases and J by 10 bases, 8 bases remained unmatched. The CDR3 covers 13 residues. The germline CDR1 and CDR2 sequences are MNHEY and SMNVEV (reference sequence). CDR3 sequence: CASSPGGWEEQFF. DNA of the CDR3: TGTGCCAGCAGTCCAGGGGGTTGGGAGGAGCAGTTCTTC.

This sequence joins TRBV9 and TRBJ2-7, with 7 positions matching TRBD2. CDR3 length equals 14 residues. V shed 3 bases and J 3 bases; nucleotides not matched to a gene: 6. The germline V gene has CDR1 SGDLS and CDR2 YYNGEE. CDR3 nucleotide sequence: TGTGCCAGCAGCGCGGGAGGATTGGGCTACGAGCAGTACTTC. This translates into CASSAGGLGYEQYF.